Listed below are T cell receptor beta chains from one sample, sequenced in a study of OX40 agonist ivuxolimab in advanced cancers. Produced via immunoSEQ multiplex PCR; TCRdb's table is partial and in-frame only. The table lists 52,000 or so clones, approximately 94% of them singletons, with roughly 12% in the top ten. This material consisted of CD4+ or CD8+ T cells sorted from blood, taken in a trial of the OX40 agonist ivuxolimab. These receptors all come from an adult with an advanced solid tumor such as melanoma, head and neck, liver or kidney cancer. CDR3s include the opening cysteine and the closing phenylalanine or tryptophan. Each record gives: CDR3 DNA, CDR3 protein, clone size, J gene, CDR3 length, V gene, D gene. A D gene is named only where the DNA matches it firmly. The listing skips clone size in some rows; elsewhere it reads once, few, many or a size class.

DNA: TGTGCCAGTAGTATAAGTTTCCCAGTATCTGAAGCTTTCTTT
CDR3: CASSISFPVSEAFF
size: few
J: TRBJ1-1
length: 14
V: TRBV19
D: .

DNA: TGTGCCAGCAGCCCGGGACTAGACAACGAGCAGTACTTC
CDR3: CASSPGLDNEQYF
size: .
J: TRBJ2-7
length: 13
V: TRBV5-4
D: TRBD2

DNA: TGTGCCAGCAGTCCACGAGCTGTGCAACCTCCTGAAGCTTTCTTT
CDR3: CASSPRAVQPPEAFF
size: .
J: TRBJ1-1
length: 15
V: TRBV6-4
D: .

DNA: TGTGCCAGCAGCTTGTCTAGCGGCCCGTACGAGCAGTACTTC
CDR3: CASSLSSGPYEQYF
size: .
J: TRBJ2-7
length: 14
V: TRBV11-2
D: TRBD2

DNA: TGTGCCAGCAGTATATCTAGCGGGAGGTCCTACGAGCAGTACTTC
CDR3: CASSISSGRSYEQYF
size: .
J: TRBJ2-7
length: 15
V: TRBV27
D: TRBD2

DNA: TGCGCCACCGGGACTAGCGGTAACAATGAGCAGTTCTTC
CDR3: CATGTSGNNEQFF
size: .
J: TRBJ2-1
length: 13
V: TRBV10-2
D: TRBD2

DNA: TGCGCCAGCAGCCAAGAAGGGCTGAGGGAGATAGCCAAAAACATTCAGTACTTC
CDR3: CASSQEGLREIAKNIQYF
size: .
J: TRBJ2-4
length: 18
V: TRBV4-1
D: .

DNA: TGTGCCAGCAGCTTATATACTAGCGGGAATGAGGTCGGGGAGCTGTTTTTT
CDR3: CASSLYTSGNEVGELFF
size: .
J: TRBJ2-2
length: 17
V: TRBV7-9
D: TRBD2

DNA: TGTGCCAGCACTCCCGCCAGGCTCAATGAGCAGTTCTTC
CDR3: CASTPARLNEQFF
size: .
J: TRBJ2-1
length: 13
V: TRBV28
D: .

DNA: TGCGCCAGCAGCGTTCCGGGAGACTACGAGCAGTACTTC
CDR3: CASSVPGDYEQYF
size: .
J: TRBJ2-7
length: 13
V: TRBV5-1
D: .

DNA: TGTGCCAGCAGTGACGGTAGCTCCTACAATGAGCAGTTCTTC
CDR3: CASSDGSSYNEQFF
size: .
J: TRBJ2-1
length: 14
V: TRBV25-1
D: .

DNA: TGTGCCAGCAGTTTTACGGGCAGGTCGAATGAGCAGTTCTTC
CDR3: CASSFTGRSNEQFF
size: .
J: TRBJ2-1
length: 14
V: TRBV27
D: .

DNA: TGTGCCAGTAGTATTGTAACAGGGCAAGAGACCCAGTACTTC
CDR3: CASSIVTGQETQYF
size: .
J: TRBJ2-5
length: 14
V: TRBV19
D: .

DNA: TGTGCCAGTAGTCTTTACCTGGAAGGAAAGCCCCAGCATTTT
CDR3: CASSLYLEGKPQHF
size: .
J: TRBJ1-5
length: 14
V: TRBV19
D: .

DNA: TGTGCCAGCAGTCTCACAGGTTCTTATGGCTACACCTTC
CDR3: CASSLTGSYGYTF
size: .
J: TRBJ1-2
length: 13
V: TRBV2
D: .

DNA: TGTGCCAGCAGTGAGACGGTTAGCTCTGGAAACACCATATATTTT
CDR3: CASSETVSSGNTIYF
size: .
J: TRBJ1-3
length: 15
V: TRBV6-1
D: .

DNA: TGTGCCAGCAGGACGACAGGGTCTGTCTACGAGCAGTACTTC
CDR3: CASRTTGSVYEQYF
size: .
J: TRBJ2-7
length: 14
V: TRBV2
D: TRBD1

DNA: TGTGCCAGCAGTTACGGGGAGACCCAGTACTTC
CDR3: CASSYGETQYF
size: .
J: TRBJ2-5
length: 11
V: TRBV6-6
D: .

DNA: TGTGCCAGCAGCGCCGGCGGGCTTACTTACGAGCAGTACTTC
CDR3: CASSAGGLTYEQYF
size: .
J: TRBJ2-7
length: 14
V: TRBV9
D: .

DNA: TGCGCCAGCAGCTTCACTTCTTTTGGACAGGGGGACTATGGCTACACCTTC
CDR3: CASSFTSFGQGDYGYTF
size: .
J: TRBJ1-2
length: 17
V: TRBV5-1
D: TRBD1

DNA: TGCGCCAGCAGCCAAGAGCAGCACTACGAGCAGTACTTC
CDR3: CASSQEQHYEQYF
size: .
J: TRBJ2-7
length: 13
V: TRBV4-1
D: .

DNA: TGTGCCAGGGGGGGGACTAGCGGCTACAATGAGCAGTTCTTC
CDR3: CARGGTSGYNEQFF
size: .
J: TRBJ2-1
length: 14
V: TRBV2
D: TRBD2

DNA: TGCGCCAGCAGCCAAGTTAGGTCCAATTCACCCCTCCACTTT
CDR3: CASSQVRSNSPLHF
size: .
J: TRBJ1-6
length: 14
V: TRBV4-1
D: .

DNA: TGTGCCAGCAGCTTGGGAGGGGAAGGGGGCCTCTACGAGCAGTACTTC
CDR3: CASSLGGEGGLYEQYF
size: .
J: TRBJ2-7
length: 16
V: TRBV7-9
D: .

DNA: TGCGCCAGCAGCTTGGCTTGGAACACTGAAGCTTTCTTT
CDR3: CASSLAWNTEAFF
size: .
J: TRBJ1-1
length: 13
V: TRBV5-1
D: .

DNA: TGTGCCTGGAGTGTTTTTATGAACTACGAGCAGTACTTC
CDR3: CAWSVFMNYEQYF
size: .
J: TRBJ2-7
length: 13
V: TRBV30
D: .

DNA: TGTGCCAGCAGCGGACTAGCGGGAGAAGAGACCCAGTACTTC
CDR3: CASSGLAGEETQYF
size: .
J: TRBJ2-5
length: 14
V: TRBV2
D: TRBD2

DNA: TGTGCCAGTAGCCTCAGCGGGGACACAGATACGCAGTATTTT
CDR3: CASSLSGDTDTQYF
size: .
J: TRBJ2-3
length: 14
V: TRBV19
D: TRBD2

DNA: TGTGCCAGCAGCCACGGGGATACGCAGTATTTT
CDR3: CASSHGDTQYF
size: .
J: TRBJ2-3
length: 11
V: TRBV7-9
D: .

DNA: TGTGCCAGCTGCCGCTTCTCCTCGGGACAGGGGGCATACGAGCAGTACTTC
CDR3: CASCRFSSGQGAYEQYF
size: .
J: TRBJ2-7
length: 17
V: TRBV6-8
D: TRBD1

DNA: TGTGCCAGCAGCGGACTTGTGGGACACCTCTCTGGAAACACCATATATTTT
CDR3: CASSGLVGHLSGNTIYF
size: .
J: TRBJ1-3
length: 17
V: TRBV7-9
D: .

DNA: TGTGCCAGCAGCTCGTGGACAGGGGACACTGAAGCTTTCTTT
CDR3: CASSSWTGDTEAFF
size: .
J: TRBJ1-1
length: 14
V: TRBV7-8
D: TRBD1

DNA: TGTGCCAGCAGCAGGGGGAATCAGCCCCAGCATTTT
CDR3: CASSRGNQPQHF
size: once
J: TRBJ1-5
length: 12
V: TRBV9
D: .

DNA: TGCGCCAGCAGCCCCGCCGGCCTAGCGGGAGTCCCGAACACCGGGGAGCTGTTTTTT
CDR3: CASSPAGLAGVPNTGELFF
size: .
J: TRBJ2-2
length: 19
V: TRBV4-1
D: TRBD2

DNA: TGTGCCAGCAGCTTAGCGGGCGGGGTTCGGGGCTACACCTTC
CDR3: CASSLAGGVRGYTF
size: .
J: TRBJ1-2
length: 14
V: TRBV7-2
D: .

DNA: TGTGCCAGCAGTTTGTTTCAGGGGGTACAGACTAACGAGCAGTACTTC
CDR3: CASSLFQGVQTNEQYF
size: .
J: TRBJ2-7
length: 16
V: TRBV27
D: TRBD1

DNA: TGCGCCAGCAGCGGAGGAGGGTTCGGCTATGGCTACACCTTC
CDR3: CASSGGGFGYGYTF
size: .
J: TRBJ1-2
length: 14
V: TRBV5-1
D: .

DNA: TGTGCCAGTGGGGTGGGACCATACGAGCAGTACTTC
CDR3: CASGVGPYEQYF
size: .
J: TRBJ2-7
length: 12
V: TRBV5-6
D: .

DNA: TGCAGCGTTGGGACTGTGGGACTAGCCACAGATACGCAGTATTTT
CDR3: CSVGTVGLATDTQYF
size: .
J: TRBJ2-3
length: 15
V: TRBV29-1
D: TRBD2

DNA: TGTGCCAGCAGTCCCCGGGACAGGGGTCACGAGCAGTACTTC
CDR3: CASSPRDRGHEQYF
size: .
J: TRBJ2-7
length: 14
V: TRBV25-1
D: TRBD1

DNA: TGTGCCAGCAGTGGTCGGGAGGGAGGGGAGACCCAGTACTTC
CDR3: CASSGREGGETQYF
size: .
J: TRBJ2-5
length: 14
V: TRBV28
D: TRBD2

DNA: TGTGCCAGCAGTGGGGGGACACACCAGCCGGCGGGGGAGCTGTTTTTT
CDR3: CASSGGTHQPAGELFF
size: .
J: TRBJ2-2
length: 16
V: TRBV6-1
D: .

DNA: TGCGCCAGCACTTGGAACACCGGGGAGCTGTTTTTT
CDR3: CASTWNTGELFF
size: .
J: TRBJ2-2
length: 12
V: TRBV10-2
D: .

DNA: TGCGCCAGCAGCTCCTCTGGAGAGGCTGGGACCGGGGAGCTGTTTTTT
CDR3: CASSSSGEAGTGELFF
size: .
J: TRBJ2-2
length: 16
V: TRBV5-1
D: .

DNA: TGTGCCAGCAGCGAAACTAGCGGGAGGGCCCTCAATGAGCAGTTCTTC
CDR3: CASSETSGRALNEQFF
size: .
J: TRBJ2-1
length: 16
V: TRBV7-9
D: TRBD2

DNA: TGTGCCAGCAGTGGAGCGGGAGGCCCCTACGAGCAGTACTTC
CDR3: CASSGAGGPYEQYF
size: .
J: TRBJ2-7
length: 14
V: TRBV2
D: TRBD2

DNA: TGTGCCAGCAGCGCCACAGGTCAAGAGACCCAGTACTTC
CDR3: CASSATGQETQYF
size: .
J: TRBJ2-5
length: 13
V: TRBV9
D: .

DNA: TGTGCCAGTCGAACCCGGGGGCTGGAAGCTTTCTTT
CDR3: CASRTRGLEAFF
size: .
J: TRBJ1-1
length: 12
V: TRBV19
D: .

DNA: TGCGCCAGCAGCCAGGATACCCGGGACAGGGGGCCCCATGAGCAGTTCTTC
CDR3: CASSQDTRDRGPHEQFF
size: .
J: TRBJ2-1
length: 17
V: TRBV4-1
D: TRBD1

DNA: TGTGCCAGCAGCTTAGGCTCAGGTGACAATGAGCAGTTCTTC
CDR3: CASSLGSGDNEQFF
size: .
J: TRBJ2-1
length: 14
V: TRBV7-6
D: .